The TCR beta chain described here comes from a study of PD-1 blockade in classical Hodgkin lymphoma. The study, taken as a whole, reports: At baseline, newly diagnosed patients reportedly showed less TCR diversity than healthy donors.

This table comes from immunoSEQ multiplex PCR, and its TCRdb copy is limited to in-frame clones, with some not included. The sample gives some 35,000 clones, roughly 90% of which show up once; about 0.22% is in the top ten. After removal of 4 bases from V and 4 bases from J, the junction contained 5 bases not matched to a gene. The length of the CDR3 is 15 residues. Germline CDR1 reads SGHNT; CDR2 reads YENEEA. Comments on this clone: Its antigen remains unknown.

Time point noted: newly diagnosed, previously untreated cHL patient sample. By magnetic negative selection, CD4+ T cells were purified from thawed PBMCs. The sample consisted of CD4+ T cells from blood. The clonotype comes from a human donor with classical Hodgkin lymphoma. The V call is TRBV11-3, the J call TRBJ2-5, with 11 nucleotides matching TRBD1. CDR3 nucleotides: TGTGCCAGCAGCTCCTCCGGGACAGGGGGAGAGACCCAGTACTTC. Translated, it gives CASSSSGTGGETQYF.